These T cell receptor beta chains were read from a single sample in a study of cytomegalovirus exposure and HLA in healthy donors. Repertoires were generated with immunoSEQ multiplex PCR, while TCRdb's copy carries only in-frame clones and drops some. Seen here are about 120,000 clones, 81% observed once, and the top ten hold roughly 2.4%. The sample consisted of PBMCs. Every receptor here comes from a woman aged 40-49 years in good health and CMV-seronegative. Both conserved end residues are part of each CDR3.

v_gene: TRBV28; j_gene: TRBJ2-7; CDR3aa: CALGGRISEGEQYF
v_gene: TRBV27; j_gene: TRBJ1-1; CDR3aa: CASSLSAAAMNTEAFF
v_gene: TRBV10-1; j_gene: TRBJ2-1; CDR3aa: CASSNQGQGNEQFF
v_gene: TRBV27; j_gene: TRBJ1-2; CDR3aa: CASSLFSQESTGQMNYGYTF
v_gene: TRBV6-5; j_gene: TRBJ1-2; CDR3aa: CASSSIGSLGTSGYTF
v_gene: TRBV6-1; j_gene: TRBJ2-7; CDR3aa: CASTRLPGYEQYF
v_gene: TRBV5-1; j_gene: TRBJ1-1; CDR3aa: CASSSRQGGDTEAFF
v_gene: TRBV6-6; j_gene: TRBJ2-3; CDR3aa: CASSYSTGSTDTQYF
v_gene: TRBV5-1; j_gene: TRBJ2-7; CDR3aa: CASSLGDRVHEQYF
v_gene: TRBV10-2; j_gene: TRBJ1-1; CDR3aa: CASSEWRAPGTNEAFF
v_gene: TRBV9; j_gene: TRBJ1-2; CDR3aa: CASSVGDRGSNGYTF
v_gene: TRBV6-1; j_gene: TRBJ1-2; CDR3aa: CASSEAAYGYTF
v_gene: TRBV11-2; j_gene: TRBJ1-6; CDR3aa: CASSLPTGGFSPLHF
v_gene: TRBV6-6; j_gene: TRBJ1-1; CDR3aa: CASSYSDGNKAFF
v_gene: TRBV5-4; j_gene: TRBJ1-1; CDR3aa: CASSRGQQNTEAFF
v_gene: TRBV19; j_gene: TRBJ2-7; CDR3aa: CASSMGSGSTYEQYF